This T cell receptor beta chain was found in a study of beta chain features in type 1 diabetes. Study results and limitations: With patients and controls alike, PCR might favor shorter templates to an equal degree.

In this sample, this clone turned up a few times. The antigen is undetermined. Investigators reverse transcribed all isolated RNA, so they sequenced expressed TCRB transcripts. Produced via immunoSEQ multiplex PCR; TCRdb's table is partial and in-frame only. The data show around 240,000 clones, with about 10% seen just once and under 0.045% held by the top ten. CDR3 length: 15 amino acids. CDR1 and CDR2 from the germline V gene are MNHEY and SVGAGI. Trimming left V 1 base short and J 4 bases short, with 13 bases between. This rearrangement joins TRBV6-5 to TRBJ1-1; D ambiguous. The sequence was obtained from a woman under 30 in good health. Sequencing input: naive CD4+ T cells from blood. CDR3 DNA sequence: TGTGCCAGCAGTTACTATGGAGGCCCAAGCACTGAAGCTTTCTTT. This translates into CASSYYGGPSTEAFF.